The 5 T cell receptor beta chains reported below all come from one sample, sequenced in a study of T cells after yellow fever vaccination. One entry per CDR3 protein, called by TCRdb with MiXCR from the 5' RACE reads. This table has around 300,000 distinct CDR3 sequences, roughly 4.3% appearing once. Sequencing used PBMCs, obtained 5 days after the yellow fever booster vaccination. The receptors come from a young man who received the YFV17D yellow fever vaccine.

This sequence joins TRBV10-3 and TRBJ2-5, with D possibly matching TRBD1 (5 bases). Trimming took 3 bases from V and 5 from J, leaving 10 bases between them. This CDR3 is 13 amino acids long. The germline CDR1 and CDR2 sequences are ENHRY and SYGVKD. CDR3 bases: TGTGCCATCAGTGATGCAGGGTTGGAGACCCAGTACTTC. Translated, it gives CAISDAGLETQYF.

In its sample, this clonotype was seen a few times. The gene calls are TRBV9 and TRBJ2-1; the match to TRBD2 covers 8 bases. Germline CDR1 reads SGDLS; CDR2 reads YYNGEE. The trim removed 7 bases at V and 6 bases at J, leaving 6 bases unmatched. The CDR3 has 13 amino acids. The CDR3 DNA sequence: TGTGCCAGCGGGACCGGGACTAGCAATGAGCAGTTCTTC. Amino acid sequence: CASGTGTSNEQFF.

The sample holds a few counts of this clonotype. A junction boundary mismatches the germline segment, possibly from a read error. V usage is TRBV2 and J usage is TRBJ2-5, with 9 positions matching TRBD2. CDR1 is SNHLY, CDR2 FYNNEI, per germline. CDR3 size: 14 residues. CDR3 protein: CASSVAGVQETQSF. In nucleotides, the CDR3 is TGTGCCAGCAGTGTAGCGGGGGTTCAAGAGACCCAGTCCTTC. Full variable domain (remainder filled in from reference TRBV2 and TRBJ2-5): EPEVTQTPSHQVTQMGQEVILRCVPISNHLYFYWYRQILGQKVEFLVSFYNNEISEKSEIFDDQFSVERPDGSNFTLKIRSTKLEDSAMYFCASSVAGVQETQSFGPGTRLLVL.

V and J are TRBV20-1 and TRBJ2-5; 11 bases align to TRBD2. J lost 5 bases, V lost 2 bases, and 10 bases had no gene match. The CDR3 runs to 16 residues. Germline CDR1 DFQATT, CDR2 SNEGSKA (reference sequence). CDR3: CSARRYSGGAWETQYF. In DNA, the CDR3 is TGCAGTGCTAGAAGATATAGCGGGGGGGCCTGGGAGACCCAGTACTTC.

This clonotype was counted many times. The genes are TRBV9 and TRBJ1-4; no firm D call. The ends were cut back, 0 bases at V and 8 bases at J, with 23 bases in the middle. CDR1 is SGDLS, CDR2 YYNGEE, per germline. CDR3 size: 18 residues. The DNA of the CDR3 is TGTGCCAGCAGCGTAGTTCGGGTCGTGGGGATGCTACGCGAAAAACTGTTTTTT. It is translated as CASSVVRVVGMLREKLFF.